Shown below are 27 T cell receptor beta chains from a single sample sequenced in a study of Ad26.COV2.S vaccination and SARS-CoV-2 variants (dated by TCRdb to the early 2020s). The library was produced with the immunoSEQ multiplex PCR assay. TCRdb obtained this table from immuneACCESS and retained in-frame rearrangements with V and J assigned. These tables miss some clones; where compared with another copy, unresolved V genes account for less than half of the shortfall, and the remainder is unexplained. The sample table shows around 400,000 clones, and 90% are seen once. The ten largest clones capture 12% of the sample. The meaning of the sample's treatment or condition label: about 20 received Ad26.COV2.S at low or high dose, single or two shots; about 5 received placebo; per-sample allocation not given. For vaccine and placebo recipients, repertoires were sequenced using samples collected on day 63 after the first injection.

The sequenced sample was peripheral blood, obtained in a trial of Ad26.COV2.S vaccine versus placebo. Receptor source: a person aged 18-65 years who received the Ad26.COV2.S COVID-19 vaccine or a placebo.

The rearrangement joins TRBV18 to TRBJ1-2; weak D call: TRBD1 (6 bases). This CDR3 is built from 14 residues. V lost 2 bases, J lost 0 bases, and 7 bases lay in between. Looked up from germline, CDR1 is KGHSH and CDR2 is LQKENI. The chain's CDR3 is CASSPGGTNYGYTF. In DNA form, the CDR3 reads TGTGCCAGCTCACCAGGGGGCACTAACTATGGCTACACCTTC.

This chain joins TRBV11-2 and TRBJ2-1, with D uncertain. With 1 base removed from V and 0 bases from J, the gap between germline ends came to 4 bases. Germline V lookup: CDR1 SGHAT, CDR2 FQNNGV. The CDR3 is 14 residues long. The CDR3 sequence is CASSLVSSYNEQFF. CDR3 DNA sequence: TGTGCCAGCAGCTTAGTTAGCTCCTACAATGAGCAGTTCTTC.

The chain links TRBV28 to TRBJ2-1; TRBD1 or TRBD2 may be the D gene (6 bases each). The CDR3 is made up of 19 amino acids. Germline assignment: CDR1 MDHEN and CDR2 SYDVKM. V was pared by 2 bases and J by 4 bases, with 24 bases between. The chain's CDR3 is CASSLRVLSRGTRYNEQFF. CDR3 DNA sequence: TGTGCCAGCAGTTTACGAGTATTGTCGCGCGGGACAAGGTACAATGAGCAGTTCTTC.

A few counts support this clone. V is TRBV29-1 and J is TRBJ1-2, with a possible D match to TRBD1 (6 bases). The V end was cut by 6 bases, the J end by 6 bases, with 17 bases between. The germline CDR1 and CDR2 sequences are SQVTM and ANQGSEA. This CDR3 region has 13 residues. The CDR3 loop is CSVEYRARDGYTF. CDR3 sequence (DNA): TGCAGCGTAGAATACAGGGCTCGGGATGGCTACACCTTC. The variable domain in full, with the rest retrieved from reference TRBV29-1 and TRBJ1-2, is SAVISQKPSRDICQRGTSLTIQCQVDSQVTMMFWYRQQPGQSLTLIATANQGSEATYESGFVIDKFPISRPNLTFSTLTVSNMSPEDSSIYLCSVEYRARDGYTFGSGTRLTVV.

V and J are TRBV6-4 and TRBJ2-5; 7 positions agree with TRBD2. V was pared by 3 bases and J by 2 bases, with 9 bases of the junction left unmatched. CDR1 and CDR2 (germline): MRHNA, SNTAGT. This CDR3 has 16 amino acids. CDR3: CASSDTWTSQQETQYF. CDR3 in DNA: TGTGCCAGCAGTGATACATGGACTAGTCAACAAGAGACCCAGTACTTC.

The chain employs TRBV7-2 and TRBJ1-2, with D perhaps TRBD1 (5 bases). The ends were cut back, 5 bases at V and 7 bases at J, with 17 bases in the middle. This CDR3 is 14 amino acids long. Germline values: CDR1 SGHTA, CDR2 FQGNSA. The CDR3: CASSPQGGDGGYTF. The CDR3 DNA is TGTGCCAGCAGCCCCCAGGGAGGGGACGGTGGCTACACCTTC.

The chain recombines TRBV14 with TRBJ2-1; 7 positions agree with TRBD2. The CDR3 runs to 17 residues. Losses at the gene ends were 4 bases for V and 3 bases for J; bases not matched to a gene: 12. Germline-derived CDR1 and CDR2 are SGHDN and FVKESK. In DNA, the CDR3 is TGTGCCAGCAGCCCCCTCGAAGGGACTATCATCTACAATGAGCAGTTCTTC. Translating gives CASSPLEGTIIYNEQFF.

In the case of this clone: Within the sample, other DNA sequences also encode this same CDR3. The chain has TRBV29-1 and TRBJ2-7; D may correspond to TRBD1 or TRBD2 (5 bases each). This CDR3 has 12 amino acids. Trimming took off 4 bases at V and 4 bases at J, with 11 bases between the two ends. The V gene's germline CDR1 is SQVTM and CDR2 ANQGSEA. CDR3 amino acids: CSVVGDGYEQYF. CDR3 sequence (DNA): TGCAGCGTTGTAGGGGACGGATACGAGCAGTACTTC.

The chain employs TRBV28 and TRBJ1-1; D might be TRBD1 (5 bases). The CDR3 runs to 13 residues. CDR1 and CDR2 (germline): MDHEN, SYDVKM. With 5 bases removed from V and 7 bases from J, the gap between germline ends came to 14 bases. The DNA for the CDR3 is TGTGCCAGCAGTGCCTCGGGTAGGGGTGAAGCTTTCTTT. Translation gives CASSASGRGEAFF.

The chain combines TRBV5-4 with TRBJ2-7; possibly TRBD1 for D (6 bases). Trimming pared 1 base from V and 2 bases from J, leaving 13 bases between. Germline V gene sequence: CDR1 SGHNT, CDR2 YYREEE (reference sequence). The CDR3 has 15 residues. The CDR3 DNA reads as TGTGCCAGCAGCTTGCCTGGACAGTCGACCTACGAGCAGTACTTC. Protein product: CASSLPGQSTYEQYF. Together with reference TRBV5-4 and TRBJ2-7, the CDR3 gives the full variable domain: ETGVTQSPTHLIKTRGQQVTLRCSSQSGHNTVSWYQQALGQGPQFIFQYYREEENGRGNFPPRFSGLQFPNYSSELNVNALELDDSALYLCASSLPGQSTYEQYFGPGTRLTVT.

This sequence joins TRBV3-1 (or the pseudogene TRBV3-2) and TRBJ2-3, with TRBD1 identical over 8 bases. Trimming removed 3 bases from V and 4 bases from J; junction bases left unmatched: 9. The CDR3 is 16 amino acids. Per germline, CDR1 LGHDT and CDR2 YNNKEL (reference sequence). In DNA form, the CDR3 reads TGTGCCAGCAGCCACAGGACAGGGACGTCCCCAGATACGCAGTATTTT. It codes for CASSHRTGTSPDTQYF.

The chain recombines TRBV10-2 with TRBJ2-1; the match to TRBD2 covers 9 bases. The CDR3 has 16 amino acids. Germline V gives CDR1 WSHSY, CDR2 SAAADI. Trimming at V came to 4 bases and at J to 4 bases, leaving 8 bases not matched to a gene. Here the CDR3 DNA reads TGCGCCAGCAGTGTGTTTAGCGGGAGTCCTTACAATGAGCAGTTCTTC. Protein product: CASSVFSGSPYNEQFF.

The gene calls are TRBV29-1 and TRBJ2-5, with 14 bases matching TRBD2. Germline assignment: CDR1 SQVTM and CDR2 ANQGSEA. This CDR3 has 15 residues. The V and J ends lost 7 bases and 4 bases, in that order; junction bases with no gene match: 8. The CDR3 nucleotides are TGCAGCGCATCGGGACTAGCGGGAGTAATAGAGACCCAGTACTTC. Translation: CSASGLAGVIETQYF.

The V call is TRBV7-2, the J call TRBJ1-1; 7 bases map to TRBD1. The V gene's germline CDR1 is SGHTA and CDR2 FQGNSA. With 5 bases clipped from V and 4 bases from J, the junction kept 4 bases outside the gene matches. The CDR3 sequence is 13 residues long. The CDR3 sequence: CASSTPGGTEAFF. CDR3 in DNA: TGTGCCAGCAGCACCCCAGGGGGCACTGAAGCTTTCTTT.

J is TRBJ2-7 and V is TRBV4-3, with 10 bases that match TRBD2. Germline V gene data show CDR1 as LGHNA and CDR2 as YSLEER. The CDR3 is made up of 13 amino acids. Germline trimming cut 1 base from V and 9 bases from J; bases unmatched to any gene: 3. The chain's CDR3 is CASSQASGSVQYF. For the CDR3, the DNA is TGCGCCAGCAGCCAAGCTAGCGGGAGTGTGCAGTACTTC.

The V gene is TRBV30, the J gene TRBJ1-2, with a tentative D call TRBD1 (6 bases). CDR1 and CDR2 from the germline V gene are GTSNPN and SVGIG (reference sequence). The length of the CDR3 is 13 residues. The V gene lost 7 bases and the J gene lost 6 bases, with 18 bases spanning the gap. The CDR3 region is CAFNTYRGDGYTF. The CDR3 DNA is TGTGCCTTCAATACCTATAGGGGGGATGGCTACACCTTC.

Written as DNA, the CDR3 is TGTGCCAGCAGCTTTCGGGGAGGGGGGAACACCGGGGAGCTGTTTTTT. The encoded protein is CASSFRGGGNTGELFF. V gene TRBV5-4 combines with J gene TRBJ2-2; weak D call: TRBD2 (7 bases). The CDR3 loop spans 16 amino acids. V lost 2 bases and J 1 base, leaving 12 bases between the germline ends. Germline V gene lookup returns CDR1 SGHNT and CDR2 YYREEE (reference sequence).

The genes are TRBV30 and TRBJ2-7; unclear D gene. Per germline, CDR1 GTSNPN and CDR2 SVGIG (reference sequence). V lost 3 bases, J lost 7 bases, and 10 bases lay in between. The CDR3 totals 11 residues. The CDR3 nucleotides are TGTGCCTGGAGCAAAGGGCGGGAGCAGTACTTC. The encoded protein is CAWSKGREQYF.

The chain links TRBV4-3 to TRBJ2-1; D ambiguous. The CDR3 has 12 residues. CDR1 is LGHNA and CDR2 is YSLEER in the germline V gene. Trimming pared 3 bases from V and 3 bases from J, leaving 3 bases between. This chain's CDR3 is CASSHSYNEQFF. CDR3 nucleotide sequence: TGCGCCAGCAGCCACAGCTACAATGAGCAGTTCTTC.

The CDR3, as DNA: TGCGCCAGCAGCTTCGACCAGGGGGCCTACGAGCAGTACTTC. This translates into CASSFDQGAYEQYF. The J gene is TRBJ2-7, the V gene TRBV5-1, with 7 bases identical to TRBD1. Germline V lookup: CDR1 SGHRS, CDR2 YFSETQ. The junction had 4 bases not matched to a gene; V was cut back by 2 bases and J by 2 bases. The CDR3 totals 14 residues. Filled out from reference TRBV5-1 and TRBJ2-7, the complete variable domain reads KAGVTQTPRYLIKTRGQQVTLSCSPISGHRSVSWYQQTPGQGLQFLFEYFSETQRNKGNFPGRFSGRQFSNSRSEMNVSTLELGDSALYLCASSFDQGAYEQYFGPGTRLTVT.

V is TRBV27 and J is TRBJ2-6; perhaps TRBD2 as D (5 bases). Germline V gene data show CDR1 as MNHEY and CDR2 as SMNVEV (reference sequence). CDR3 length equals 15 residues. V lost 2 bases and J lost 0, with 5 bases in between. As DNA, the CDR3 is TGTGCCAGCAGTTTAAGCGGCTCTGGGGCCAACGTCCTGACTTTC. It yields the protein CASSLSGSGANVLTF. The full variable domain, its missing parts supplied by reference TRBV27 and TRBJ2-6, is EAQVTQNPRYLITVTGKKLTVTCSQNMNHEYMSWYRQDPGLGLRQIYYSMNVEVTDKGDVPEGYKVSRKEKRNFPLILESPSPNQTSLYFCASSLSGSGANVLTFGAGSRLTVL.

The CDR3 DNA reads as TGTGCCAGCAGCACTTCCCTAGCGGGAGGGGAGCAGTACTTC. Its protein is CASSTSLAGGEQYF. This chain links TRBV7-2 with TRBJ2-7; TRBD2 matches at 12 bases. The germline gives CDR1 SGHTA, CDR2 FQGNSA. The junction had 6 bases not matched to a gene; V was cut back by 5 bases and J by 7 bases. This CDR3 comprises 14 residues.

This chain links TRBV11-2 with TRBJ2-5; 8 bases line up with TRBD1. V lost 3 bases, J lost 4 bases, and 1 base stayed unmatched. Germline V gives CDR1 SGHAT, CDR2 FQNNGV. This CDR3 is built from 13 residues. The CDR3 DNA sequence: TGTGCCAGCAGCTTCAGGGGGCGAGAGACCCAGTACTTC. Translation gives CASSFRGRETQYF.

This clone has only a few counts. J is TRBJ2-1 and V is TRBV11-3, with TRBD2 matching over 9 bases. The CDR3 consists of 15 residues. With 4 bases clipped from V and 3 bases from J, the junction kept 4 bases outside the gene matches. CDR1 and CDR2 (germline): SGHNT, YENEEA. CDR3 residues: CASSYGTSIYNEQFF. The CDR3 nucleotides read TGTGCCAGCAGCTATGGGACTAGCATCTACAATGAGCAGTTCTTC.

The chain recombines TRBV19 with TRBJ1-1; the D is unclear. Trimming took 4 bases from V and 5 from J, leaving 14 bases between them. CDR1 is LNHDA, CDR2 SQIVND, per germline (reference sequence). This CDR3 is 14 amino acids long. DNA for the CDR3: TGTGCCAGTAGTACGCGGGATACGGGGACTGAAGCTTTCTTT. As protein: CASSTRDTGTEAFF.

This chain joins TRBV10-3 and TRBJ2-5; TRBD2 matches at 8 bases. Germline V gene data show CDR1 as ENHRY and CDR2 as SYGVKD. CDR3 length equals 18 residues. V dropped 3 bases and J dropped 4; count of bases not matched to a gene: 16. This CDR3 is CAISDEGGPREGGETQYF. DNA for the CDR3: TGTGCCATCAGTGATGAAGGGGGACCACGGGAGGGTGGAGAGACCCAGTACTTC.

The genes are TRBV9 and TRBJ2-3; a possible D gene is TRBD2 (6 bases). The CDR3 extends over 14 amino acids. V shed 0 bases and J shed 3 bases, with 8 bases lying between them. Germline V lookup: CDR1 SGDLS, CDR2 YYNGEE. The CDR3 loop reads CASSVGRDTDTQYF. The CDR3 DNA sequence: TGTGCCAGCAGCGTAGGGCGGGATACAGATACGCAGTATTTT.